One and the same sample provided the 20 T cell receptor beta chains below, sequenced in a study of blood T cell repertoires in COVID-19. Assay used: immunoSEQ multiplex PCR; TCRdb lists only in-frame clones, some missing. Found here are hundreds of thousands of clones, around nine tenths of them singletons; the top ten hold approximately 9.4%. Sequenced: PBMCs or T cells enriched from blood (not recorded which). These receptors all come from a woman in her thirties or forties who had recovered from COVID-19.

The CDR3 sequence is CASSKTGSNTDTQYF. Written as DNA, the CDR3 is TGTGCCAGCAGTAAGACAGGGTCTAACACAGATACGCAGTATTTT. The gene calls are TRBV6-5 and TRBJ2-3; the match to TRBD1 covers 7 bases. The CDR3 spans 15 residues. J was trimmed by 2 bases and V by 5 bases; bases with no gene match: 7. Germline CDR1 and CDR2: MNHEY and SVGAGI.

The CDR3 protein is CASSLTAGGNTGELFF. The DNA of the CDR3 is TGTGCCAGCAGTTTGACCGCGGGGGGGAACACCGGGGAGCTGTTTTTT. The chain employs TRBV27 and TRBJ2-2; 8 bases align to TRBD2. V shed 3 bases and J 1 base; nucleotides not matched to a gene: 4. The CDR3 covers 16 residues. The germline V gene encodes CDR1 MNHEY and CDR2 SMNVEV (reference sequence).

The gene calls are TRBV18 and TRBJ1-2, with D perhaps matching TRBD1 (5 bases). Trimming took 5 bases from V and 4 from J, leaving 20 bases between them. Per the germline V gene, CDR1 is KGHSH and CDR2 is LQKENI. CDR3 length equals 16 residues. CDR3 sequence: CASSDYKGGDSYGYTF. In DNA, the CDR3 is TGTGCCAGCTCAGATTACAAGGGAGGGGACTCCTATGGCTACACCTTC.

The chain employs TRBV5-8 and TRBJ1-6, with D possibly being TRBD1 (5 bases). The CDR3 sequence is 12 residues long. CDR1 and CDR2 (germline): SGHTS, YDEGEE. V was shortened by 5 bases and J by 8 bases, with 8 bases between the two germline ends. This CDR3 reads CASRPRDSPLHF. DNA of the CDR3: TGTGCCAGCAGGCCCAGGGATTCACCCCTCCACTTT.

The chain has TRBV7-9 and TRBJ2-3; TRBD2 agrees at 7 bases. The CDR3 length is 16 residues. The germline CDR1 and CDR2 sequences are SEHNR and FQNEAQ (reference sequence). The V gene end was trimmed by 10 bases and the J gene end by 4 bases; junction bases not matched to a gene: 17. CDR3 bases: TGTGCCACCGCCCGGGGCGGGAGCACCCTATCAGATACGCAGTATTTT. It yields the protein CATARGGSTLSDTQYF.

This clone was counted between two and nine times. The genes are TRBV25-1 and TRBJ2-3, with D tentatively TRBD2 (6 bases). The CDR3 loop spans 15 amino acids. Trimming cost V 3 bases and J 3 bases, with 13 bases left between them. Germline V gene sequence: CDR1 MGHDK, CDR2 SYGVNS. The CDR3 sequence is CASSDDWRGTDTQYF. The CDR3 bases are TGTGCCAGCAGTGATGATTGGAGGGGTACAGATACGCAGTATTTT.

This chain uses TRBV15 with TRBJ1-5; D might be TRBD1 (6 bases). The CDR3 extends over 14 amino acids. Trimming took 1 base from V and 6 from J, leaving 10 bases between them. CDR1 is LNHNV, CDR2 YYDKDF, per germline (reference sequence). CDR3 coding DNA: TGTGCCACCAGCAGAGCGGGGGGCAGTCAGCCCCAGCATTTT. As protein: CATSRAGGSQPQHF.

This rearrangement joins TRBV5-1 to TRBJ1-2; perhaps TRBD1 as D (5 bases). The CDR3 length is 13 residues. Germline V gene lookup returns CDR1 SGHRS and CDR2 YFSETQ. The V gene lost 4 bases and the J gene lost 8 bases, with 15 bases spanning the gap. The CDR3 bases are TGCGCCAGCAGCCTAGGGGCAGGGCAGGGCTACACCTTC. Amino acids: CASSLGAGQGYTF.

As DNA, the CDR3 is TGTGCCAGCAGCCCCCGGGAGCGGGGGGGTTACAATGAGCAGTTCTTC. Translated: CASSPRERGGYNEQFF. The chain has TRBV9 and TRBJ2-1, with 10 bases fitting TRBD2. Germline V gene data show CDR1 as SGDLS and CDR2 as YYNGEE. V lost 4 bases to trimming and J lost 4 bases; unmatched junction nucleotides: 8. The CDR3 runs to 16 residues.

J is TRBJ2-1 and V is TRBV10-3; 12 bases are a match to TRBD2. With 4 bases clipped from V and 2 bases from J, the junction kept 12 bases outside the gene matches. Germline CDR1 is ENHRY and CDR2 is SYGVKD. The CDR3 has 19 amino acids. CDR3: CAISGWGPRTSGAYNEQFF. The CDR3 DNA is TGTGCCATCAGTGGATGGGGTCCACGGACTAGCGGGGCCTACAATGAGCAGTTCTTC.

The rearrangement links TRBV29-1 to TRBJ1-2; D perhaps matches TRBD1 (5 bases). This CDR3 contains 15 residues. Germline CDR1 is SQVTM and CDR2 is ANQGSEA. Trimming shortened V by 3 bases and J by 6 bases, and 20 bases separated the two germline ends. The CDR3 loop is CSVEGSGAGIHGYTF. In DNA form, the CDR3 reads TGCAGCGTTGAGGGAAGTGGGGCAGGGATTCATGGCTACACCTTC.

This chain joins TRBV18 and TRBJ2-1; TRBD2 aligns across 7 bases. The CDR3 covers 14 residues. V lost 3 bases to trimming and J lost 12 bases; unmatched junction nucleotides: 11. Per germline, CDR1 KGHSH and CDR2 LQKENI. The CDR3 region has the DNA TGTGCCAGCTCACCTGGTGCGGGGGAAGCGGGGCAGTTCTTC. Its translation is CASSPGAGEAGQFF.

The CDR3 loop reads CASSPGLNSGNTIYF. The CDR3 DNA reads TGTGCCAGCAGCCCCGGACTTAACTCTGGAAACACCATATATTTT. The chain is built from TRBV11-2 and TRBJ1-3; D uncertain. The CDR3 runs 15 residues. Trimming shortened V by 5 bases and J by 0 bases, and 11 bases separated the two germline ends. Per the germline V gene, CDR1 is SGHAT and CDR2 is FQNNGV.

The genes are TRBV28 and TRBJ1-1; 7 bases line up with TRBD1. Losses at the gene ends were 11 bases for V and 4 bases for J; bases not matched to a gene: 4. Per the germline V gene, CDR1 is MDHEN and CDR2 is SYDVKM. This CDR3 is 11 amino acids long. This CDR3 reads CALEGATEAFF. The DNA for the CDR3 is TGTGCCCTAGAGGGGGCCACTGAAGCTTTCTTT.

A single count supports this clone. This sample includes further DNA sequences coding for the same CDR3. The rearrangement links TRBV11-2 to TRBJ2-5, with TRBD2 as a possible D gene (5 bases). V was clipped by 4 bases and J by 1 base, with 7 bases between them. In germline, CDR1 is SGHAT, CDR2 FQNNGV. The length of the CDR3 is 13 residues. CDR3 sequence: CASSSGIQETQYF. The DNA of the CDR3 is TGTGCCAGCAGCTCCGGGATCCAAGAGACCCAGTACTTC.

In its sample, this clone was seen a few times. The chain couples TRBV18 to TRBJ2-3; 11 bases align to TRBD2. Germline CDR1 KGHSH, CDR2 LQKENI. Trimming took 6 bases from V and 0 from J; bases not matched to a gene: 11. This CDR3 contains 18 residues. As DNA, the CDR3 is TGTGCCAGCTCCCCGCTGACTAGCGGGGCAACTAGCACAGATACGCAGTATTTT. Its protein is CASSPLTSGATSTDTQYF.

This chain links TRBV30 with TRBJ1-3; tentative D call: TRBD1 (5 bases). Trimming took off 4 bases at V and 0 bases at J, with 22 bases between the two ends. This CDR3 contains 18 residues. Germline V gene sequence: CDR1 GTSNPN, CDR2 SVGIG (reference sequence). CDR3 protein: CAWNLNVRVAYSGNTIYF. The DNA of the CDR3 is TGTGCCTGGAACCTAAACGTCAGGGTGGCGTACTCTGGAAACACCATATATTTT.

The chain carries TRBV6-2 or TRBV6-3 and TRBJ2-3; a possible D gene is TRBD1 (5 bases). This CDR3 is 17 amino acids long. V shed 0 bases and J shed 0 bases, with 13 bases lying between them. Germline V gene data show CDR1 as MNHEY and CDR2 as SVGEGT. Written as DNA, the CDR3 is TGTGCCAGCAGTTACTCCCTCGACAGCTTGAGCACAGATACGCAGTATTTT. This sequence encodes CASSYSLDSLSTDTQYF.

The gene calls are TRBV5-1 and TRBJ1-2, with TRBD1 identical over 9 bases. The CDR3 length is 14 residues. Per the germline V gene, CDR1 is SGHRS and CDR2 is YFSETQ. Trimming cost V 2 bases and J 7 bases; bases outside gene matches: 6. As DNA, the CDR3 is TGCGCCAGCAGCTTTGGACAGGGGAACGTTGGCTACACCTTC. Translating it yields CASSFGQGNVGYTF.

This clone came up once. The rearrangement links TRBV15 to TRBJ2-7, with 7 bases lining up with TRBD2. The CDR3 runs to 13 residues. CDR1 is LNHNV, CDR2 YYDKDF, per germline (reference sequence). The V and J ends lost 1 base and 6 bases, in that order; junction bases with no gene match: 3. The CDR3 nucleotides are TGTGCCACCAGCAGAGGGGAGGGTGCCGAGCAGTACTTC. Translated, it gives CATSRGEGAEQYF.